This TCR beta chain was captured by sequencing in a study of vaccination effects on CD4 cells after COVID-19. Expansion with viral peptide pools was applied to antigen-specific CD4+ T cells by the ViraFEST assay prior to sequencing. It was after approximately 11 days of culture that CD4+ T cells were isolated. The study found no prior SARS-CoV-2 infection in the vaccine recipients, who tested negative for nucleocapsid antibodies. Regarding this clone: Its antigen is not known.

Sequencing was performed with immunoSEQ multiplex PCR; in TCRdb, only in-frame clones are kept and a portion is missing. The sample lists 30,000 to 40,000 clones; more than 60% were seen once. Germline V gene sequence: CDR1 SGHTA, CDR2 FQGNSA. The ends were cut back, 0 bases at V and 4 bases at J, with 11 bases in the middle. CDR3 length: 15 amino acids. The J gene is TRBJ2-3, the V gene TRBV7-2; tentative D call: TRBD1 (6 bases). This clonotype was obtained from a human donor who received a COVID-19 vaccine. The sample was CD4+ T cells from PBMCs cultured with SARS-CoV-2 spike peptides, taken before COVID-19 vaccination. In DNA, the CDR3 is TGTGCCAGCAGCTTAGCGGGGGCAGGAGCAGATACGCAGTATTTT. Translated, it gives CASSLAGAGADTQYF.